This T cell receptor (beta chain) comes out of a study of blood T cell repertoires in COVID-19. The overall study: Acute-phase and convalescent COVID-19 samples originated in the United States, Italy and Spain. PBMCs, B-cell-depleted T cells, or T cells were the source of the cDNA or gDNA that made up the material.

The CDR3 extends over 17 amino acids. V lost 0 bases, J lost 7 bases, and 12 bases stayed unmatched. CDR1 is MNHNS, CDR2 SASEGT, per germline. Assay: immunoSEQ multiplex PCR; the TCRdb copy retains only in-frame clones and omits some. The sample shows under 65,000 clones, roughly 76% of them seen only once. The chain couples TRBV6-1 to TRBJ2-4; 7 bases align to TRBD1. Sequencing was carried out using peripheral blood. This clonotype was obtained from a woman in her sixties or seventies with acute or convalescent COVID-19. The CDR3 DNA is TGTGCCAGCAGTGAAGCGCTTCACAGGGGACGATATAACATTCAGTACTTC. The encoded protein is CASSEALHRGRYNIQYF.